This T cell receptor beta chain derives from a study of blood T cell repertoires in COVID-19. Study details: In each case, the material was cDNA or gDNA derived from T cells, B-cell-depleted T cells, or PBMCs.

Cohort 3 recovery required two negative PCRs, clearance, or symptom resolution. Source study methods: Using reference gene primer amplification, nucleated cell counts were estimated. Data came from immunoSEQ multiplex PCR; TCRdb stores just in-frame clones and leaves some out. That table is the source of V, J and clone size, and D and trimming were worked out from the DNA. The data show hundreds of thousands of clones, about nine tenths seen once. This CDR3 comprises 13 residues. Germline-derived CDR1 and CDR2 are SGDLS and YYNGEE. V was pared by 7 bases and J by 5 bases, with 5 bases of the junction left unmatched.

The sequencing input was PBMCs or T cells enriched from blood (not recorded which). The V call is TRBV9, the J call TRBJ2-1, with 8 bases fitting TRBD2. This clonotype was sampled from a woman aged 18-30 years who had recovered from COVID-19. This chain's CDR3 is CASSDGGDNEQFF. In DNA, the CDR3 is TGTGCCAGCTCCGACGGGGGGGACAATGAGCAGTTCTTC.